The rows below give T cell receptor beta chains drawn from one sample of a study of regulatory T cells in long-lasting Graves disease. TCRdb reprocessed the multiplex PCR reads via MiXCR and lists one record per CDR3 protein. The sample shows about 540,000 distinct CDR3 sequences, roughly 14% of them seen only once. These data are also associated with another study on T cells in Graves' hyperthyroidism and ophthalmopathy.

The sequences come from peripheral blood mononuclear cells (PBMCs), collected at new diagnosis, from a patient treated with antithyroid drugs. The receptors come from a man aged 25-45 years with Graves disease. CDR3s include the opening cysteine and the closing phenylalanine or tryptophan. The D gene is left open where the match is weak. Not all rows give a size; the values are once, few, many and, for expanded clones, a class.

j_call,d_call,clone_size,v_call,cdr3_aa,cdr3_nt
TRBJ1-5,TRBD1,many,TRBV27,CASSFDRADQPQHF,TGTGCCAGCAGTTTTGACAGGGCCGATCAGCCCCAGCATTTT
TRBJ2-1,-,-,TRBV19,CASRGQGGLTHNEQFF,TGTGCCAGTAGGGGCCAAGGGGGTCTGACCCACAATGAGCAGTTCTTC
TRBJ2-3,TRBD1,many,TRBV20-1,CSAILQGIRTDTQYF,TGCAGTGCTATACTACAGGGGATCCGCACAGATACGCAGTATTTT
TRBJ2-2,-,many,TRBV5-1,CATRGGSTGELFF,TGCGCCACCAGAGGAGGGTCGACCGGGGAGCTGTTTTTT
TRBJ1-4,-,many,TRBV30,CAWSPGGEKLFF,TGTGCCTGGAGCCCTGGGGGTGAAAAACTGTTTTTT
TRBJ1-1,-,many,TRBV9,CASSVGPVATNTEAFF,TGTGCCAGCAGCGTAGGCCCGGTGGCAACGAACACTGAAGCTTTCTTT
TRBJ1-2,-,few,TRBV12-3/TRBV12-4,CASSFDAYGYTF,TGTGCCAGCAGTTTCGATGCCTATGGCTACACCTTC
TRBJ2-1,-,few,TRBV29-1,CSFHPGNEQFF,TGCAGCTTCCACCCTGGTAATGAGCAGTTCTTC
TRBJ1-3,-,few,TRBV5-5,CASSEDTSGNTIYF,TGTGCCAGCAGCGAGGACACCTCTGGAAACACCATATATTTT
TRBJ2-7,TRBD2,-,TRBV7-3,CASSLSRTSGYEQYF,TGTGCCAGCAGCTTATCCCGGACTAGCGGGTACGAGCAGTACTTC
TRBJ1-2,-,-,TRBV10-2,CASSDTSTGNYGYTF,TGCGCCAGCAGTGACACCTCCACGGGCAACTATGGCTACACCTTC
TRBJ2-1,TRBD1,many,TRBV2,CASSGGTGWNNEQFF,TGTGCCAGCAGCGGGGGGACAGGGTGGAACAATGAGCAGTTCTTC
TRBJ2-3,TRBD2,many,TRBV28,CASSFQRGFTDTQYF,TGTGCCAGCAGTTTCCAGCGGGGATTCACAGATACGCAGTATTTT
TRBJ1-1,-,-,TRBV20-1,CSARALIAMNTEAFF,TGCAGTGCTAGAGCGCTGATAGCTATGAACACTGAAGCTTTCTTT
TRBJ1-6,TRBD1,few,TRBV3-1,CASSLRTGGNSPLHF,TGTGCCAGCAGCCTCCGGACAGGGGGAAATTCACCCCTCCACTTT
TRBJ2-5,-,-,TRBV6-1,CASNMQETQYF,TGTGCCAGCAACATGCAAGAGACCCAGTACTTC
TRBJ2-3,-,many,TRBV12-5,CASGLVLGTQYF,TGTGCTAGTGGTTTGGTACTGGGGACGCAGTATTTT
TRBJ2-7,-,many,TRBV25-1,CASMDRSYEQYF,TGTGCCAGCATGGACAGATCCTACGAGCAGTACTTC
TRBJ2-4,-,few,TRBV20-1,CSARDFQGHIQYF,TGCAGTGCTAGAGATTTCCAGGGACACATTCAGTACTTC
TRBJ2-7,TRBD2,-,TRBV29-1,CSVEYGAGAVEQYF,TGCAGCGTTGAATACGGGGCGGGAGCAGTCGAGCAGTACTTC
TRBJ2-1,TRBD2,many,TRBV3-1,CASSRTGTSGHYEQFF,TGTGCCAGCAGCCGAACCGGGACTAGCGGCCATTATGAGCAGTTCTTC
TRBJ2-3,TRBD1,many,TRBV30,CAWSPGTADTQYF,TGTGCCTGGAGTCCCGGGACAGCAGATACGCAGTATTTT
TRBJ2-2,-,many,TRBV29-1,CSVVVLDPARGRTGELFF,TGCAGCGTTGTGGTACTTGACCCGGCGAGGGGCCGCACCGGGGAGCTGTTTTTT
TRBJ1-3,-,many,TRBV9,CASSAQGSGNTIYF,TGTGCCAGCAGCGCGCAGGGGTCTGGAAACACCATATATTTT
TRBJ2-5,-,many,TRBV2,CASSDGLMGSGETQYF,TGTGCCAGCAGTGATGGTTTAATGGGGAGCGGAGAGACCCAGTACTTC
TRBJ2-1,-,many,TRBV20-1,CSARGGGPILNEQFF,TGCAGTGCTAGAGGGGGCGGTCCGATCCTCAATGAGCAGTTCTTC
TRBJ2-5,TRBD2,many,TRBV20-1,CSAQGTSGTQQGTQYF,TGCAGTGCGCAAGGGACTAGCGGGACCCAGCAGGGGACCCAGTACTTC
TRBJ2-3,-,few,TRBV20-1,CSASISGVGDTQYF,TGCAGTGCTAGCATTTCAGGGGTAGGAGATACGCAGTATTTT
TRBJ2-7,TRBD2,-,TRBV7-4,CASSRTSGSYYEQYF,TGTGCCAGCAGCCGGACTAGCGGGAGTTACTACGAGCAGTACTTC
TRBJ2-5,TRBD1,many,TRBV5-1,CASSPGQGPQYF,TGCGCCAGCAGCCCCGGACAGGGACCCCAGTACTTC
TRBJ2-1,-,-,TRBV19,CASIPDRRSYNEQFF,TGTGCCAGTATTCCGGACCGTCGTTCCTACAATGAGCAGTTCTTC
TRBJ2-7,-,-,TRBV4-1,CASSQDWAAEQYF,TGTGCCAGCAGCCAAGATTGGGCAGCCGAGCAGTACTTC
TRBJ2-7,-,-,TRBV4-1,CASSPRQEIPYEQYF,TGCGCCAGCAGCCCTCGACAGGAAATTCCCTACGAGCAGTACTTC
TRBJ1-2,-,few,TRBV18,CASSPPGLTEGNYGYTF,TGTGCCAGCTCACCCCCCGGACTTACGGAGGGGAACTATGGCTACACCTTC
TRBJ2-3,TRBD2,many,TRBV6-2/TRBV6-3,CASSATGTSRTQYF,TGTGCCAGCAGCGCGACCGGGACTAGCAGGACGCAGTATTTT
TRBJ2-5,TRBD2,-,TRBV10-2,CASRVLDSGAETQYF,TGCGCCAGCAGAGTCCTGGATAGCGGGGCGGAGACCCAGTACTTC
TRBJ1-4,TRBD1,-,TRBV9,CASSVEGTGGSKLFF,TGTGCCAGCAGCGTAGAAGGGACAGGAGGGTCAAAACTGTTTTTT
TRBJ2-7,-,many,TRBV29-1,CSTQAGSTYEQYF,TGCAGCACACAAGCGGGTTCGACCTACGAGCAGTACTTC
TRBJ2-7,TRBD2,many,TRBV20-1,CSARDPSGWGEQYF,TGCAGTGCTAGAGATCCTAGCGGTTGGGGCGAGCAGTACTTC
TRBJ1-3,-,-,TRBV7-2,CASNFSGSGNTIYF,TGTGCCAGCAACTTTTCGGGCTCTGGAAACACCATATATTTT
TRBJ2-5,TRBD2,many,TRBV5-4,CASSGTRQETQYF,TGTGCCAGCAGCGGGACTAGGCAAGAGACCCAGTACTTC